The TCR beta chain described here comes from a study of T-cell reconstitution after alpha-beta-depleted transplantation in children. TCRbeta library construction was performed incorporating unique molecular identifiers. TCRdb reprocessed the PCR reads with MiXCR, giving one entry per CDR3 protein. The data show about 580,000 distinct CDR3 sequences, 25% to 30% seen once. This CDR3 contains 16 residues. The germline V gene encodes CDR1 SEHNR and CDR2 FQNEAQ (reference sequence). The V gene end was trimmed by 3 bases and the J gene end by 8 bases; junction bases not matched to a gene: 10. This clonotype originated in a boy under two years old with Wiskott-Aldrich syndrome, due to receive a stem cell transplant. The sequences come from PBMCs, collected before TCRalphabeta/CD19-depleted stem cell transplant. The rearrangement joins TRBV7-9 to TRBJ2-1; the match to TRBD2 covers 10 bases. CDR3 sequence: CASSLPPSGSSYEQFF. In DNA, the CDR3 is TGTGCCAGCAGCTTGCCCCCTAGCGGGAGTAGCTATGAGCAGTTCTTC.